The next 16 T cell receptor beta chains were all read from a single sample in a study of monozygotic twins with inflammatory bowel disease. After re-calling the 5' RACE reads, TCRdb lists one entry per CDR3 protein, DNA absent. The sample's table shows about 160,000 distinct CDR3 sequences. The sample consisted of blood. These receptors all stem from a human donor with ulcerative colitis or Crohn's disease, or a healthy co-twin of an affected twin (not recorded which).

This sequence joins TRBV5-1 and TRBJ1-5; TCRdb's D gene call, TRBD1, goes unchecked for lack of DNA. The CDR3 contains 15 residues. CDR1 is SGHRS, CDR2 YFSETQ, per germline. The CDR3 loop reads CASSLVPGPNQPQHF. The entire variable domain, with the rest obtained from reference TRBV5-1 and TRBJ1-5, is as follows: KAGVTQTPRYLIKTRGQQVTLSCSPISGHRSVSWYQQTPGQGLQFLFEYFSETQRNKGNFPGRFSGRQFSNSRSEMNVSTLELGDSALYLCASSLVPGPNQPQHFGDGTRLSIL.

The J gene is TRBJ2-1, the V gene TRBV20-1; TCRdb names TRBD1, which stays unverified in the absence of DNA. There are 14 residues in the CDR3. From germline, CDR1 is DFQATT and CDR2 SNEGSKA (reference sequence). The CDR3: CSAGPGTRYNEQFF.

This chain connects TRBV12-3 or TRBV12-4 to TRBJ1-5. The CDR3 covers 11 residues. This chain's CDR3 is CASSLTQPQHF.

The chain joins TRBV20-1 to TRBJ2-1; TCRdb proposes TRBD2, but this gene call is untestable without DNA. The germline CDR1 and CDR2 sequences are DFQATT and SNEGSKA (reference sequence). The CDR3 has 13 residues. The CDR3 spells CSAAAGVRNEQFF.

The chain recombines TRBV5-1 with TRBJ1-2. Germline loops: CDR1 SGHRS, CDR2 YFSETQ. The CDR3 is 13 amino acids. The CDR3 loop reads CASSLEGLGVYTF.

V gene TRBV5-1 combines with J gene TRBJ1-4. CDR3 length: 14 residues. Germline-derived CDR1 and CDR2 are SGHRS and YFSETQ. The CDR3 loop reads CASSLGQPNEKLFF.

The J gene is TRBJ2-5, the V gene TRBV29-1; TCRdb's D call, TRBD1, is unchecked because there is no DNA. The germline V gene has CDR1 SQVTM and CDR2 ANQGSEA. This CDR3 has 12 residues. CDR3 residues: CSAGTPGETPYF. Drawing the rest from reference TRBV29-1 and TRBJ2-5, the complete variable domain is SAVISQKPSRDICQRGTSLTIQCQVDSQVTMMFWYRQQPGQSLTLIATANQGSEATYESGFVIDKFPISRPNLTFSTLTVSNMSPEDSSIYLCSAGTPGETPYFGPGTRLLVL.

This chain joins TRBV11-2 and TRBJ1-4; lacking DNA, the TRBD1 call made by TCRdb goes unchecked. CDR1 is SGHAT and CDR2 is FQNNGV in the germline V gene. The CDR3 has 16 amino acids. The CDR3 here is CASSHNTQGSSEKLFF. Drawing the rest from reference TRBV11-2 and TRBJ1-4, the complete variable domain is EAGVAQSPRYKIIEKRQSVAFWCNPISGHATLYWYQQILGQGPKLLIQFQNNGVVDDSQLPKDRFSAERLKGVDSTLKIQPAKLEDSAVYLCASSHNTQGSSEKLFFGSGTQLSVL.

The genes are TRBV10-2 and TRBJ1-2; TCRdb designates TRBD1, a call that cannot be tested without DNA. The CDR3 extends over 17 amino acids. Per germline, CDR1 WSHSY and CDR2 SAAADI. The CDR3 reads CASSEIQGAWANYGYTF.

The rearrangement uses TRBV27 and TRBJ1-1; TCRdb indicates TRBD1, and absent DNA this call remains unverified. The CDR3 is made up of 14 amino acids. CDR1 is MNHEY, CDR2 SMNVEV, per germline (reference sequence). CDR3 protein: CASSPTVFYTEAFF.

The chain employs TRBV27 and TRBJ1-3. In germline, CDR1 is MNHEY, CDR2 SMNVEV (reference sequence). This CDR3 contains 18 residues. The CDR3 protein is CASSFTPPLLASGNTIYF.

The CDR3 spells CSVEDPGDSYGYTF. The chain uses TRBV29-1 and TRBJ1-2; the TCRdb call, TRBD1, lacks DNA for checking. Looked up from germline, CDR1 is SQVTM and CDR2 is ANQGSEA. CDR3 length: 14 amino acids.

This chain connects TRBV6-2 or TRBV6-3 to TRBJ2-6; checking the TCRdb D call of TRBD1 is not possible without DNA. The CDR3 covers 15 residues. CDR1 and CDR2 from the germline V gene are MNHEY and SVGEGT. The CDR3 spells CASSSRFSGANVLTF.

The V gene is TRBV20-1, the J gene TRBJ1-5; TCRdb gives TRBD1 as the D gene, but with no DNA this cannot be confirmed. The length of the CDR3 is 13 residues. CDR1 is DFQATT, CDR2 SNEGSKA, per germline (reference sequence). CDR3 protein: CSAQGEYNQPQHF.

The genes are TRBV14 and TRBJ1-2; TCRdb's assignment of TRBD1 cannot be checked, as there is no DNA. The CDR3 extends over 15 amino acids. The germline gives CDR1 SGHDN, CDR2 FVKESK. The CDR3 spells CASSQGRGQGPGYTF.

The chain couples TRBV18 to TRBJ2-3; the TCRdb D gene call, TRBD2, has no DNA to confirm it. CDR1 and CDR2 from the germline V gene are KGHSH and LQKENI. The CDR3 consists of 18 residues. This CDR3 is CASSISTSGRAEGDTQYF.